This T cell receptor beta chain was retrieved from a study of blood T cell repertoires in COVID-19. Background on the study: Sample material is recorded as cDNA or gDNA derived from T cells, B-cell-depleted T cells, or PBMCs.

Study processing details: From reference gene primer amplification, estimates of nucleated cell counts were derived. Some clones are missing from TCRdb's copy, which holds only in-frame ones; the method was immunoSEQ multiplex PCR. That table gives V, J and clone size, and the DNA gave D and trimming. The sample lists some 150,000 clones, around 90% occurring once. Per germline, CDR1 MNHNY and CDR2 SVGAGI (reference sequence). V dropped 2 bases and J dropped 9 bases, with 11 bases sitting between them. This CDR3 comprises 13 residues. The chain recombines TRBV6-6 with TRBJ2-1; D not certain. The material sequenced was peripheral blood. This receptor was obtained from a man in his forties or fifties with acute or convalescent COVID-19. The chain's CDR3 is CASSYNAPGEQFF. The DNA for the CDR3 is TGTGCCAGCAGTTACAACGCCCCCGGTGAGCAGTTCTTC.